This T cell receptor (beta chain) appears in the sequencing data of a study of T-cell reconstitution after alpha-beta-depleted transplantation in children. General study findings and limits: Where alpha-beta T cells came from about two months after transplant was reportedly several hundred expanded graft clones.

Notes on this clonotype: Its antigen is unknown.

The TCRbeta library incorporated unique molecular identifiers. TCRdb independently ran MiXCR on the PCR reads; one entry per CDR3 protein. The sample lists about 580,000 distinct CDR3 sequences, 20% to 25% occurring once. The CDR3 is 19 residues long. Germline values: CDR1 SGHDT, CDR2 YYEEEE. V lost 4 bases, J lost 1 base, and 24 bases lay in between. This sequence originates from a boy less than two years old who had a stem cell transplant for acute myeloid leukemia, so the T cells may come from the graft donor. This specimen was PBMCs, mostly from graft donor cells, taken 360 days after TCRalphabeta/CD19-depleted stem cell transplant. The chain combines TRBV5-6 with TRBJ2-1, with a tentative D call TRBD2 (6 bases). The CDR3 nucleotides are TGTGCCAGCAGCGACATTTGGGATTTCGGGGGTTCATCCTACAATGAGCAGTTCTTC. Translating it yields CASSDIWDFGGSSYNEQFF.